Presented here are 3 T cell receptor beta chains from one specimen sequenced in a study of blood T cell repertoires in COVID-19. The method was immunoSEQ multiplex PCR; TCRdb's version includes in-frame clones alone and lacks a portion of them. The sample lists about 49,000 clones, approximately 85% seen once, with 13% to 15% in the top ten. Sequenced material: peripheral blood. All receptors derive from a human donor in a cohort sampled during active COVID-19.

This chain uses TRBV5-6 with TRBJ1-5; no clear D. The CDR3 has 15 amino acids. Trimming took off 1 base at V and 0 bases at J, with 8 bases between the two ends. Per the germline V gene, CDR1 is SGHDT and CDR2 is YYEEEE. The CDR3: CASSLSPYSNQPQHF. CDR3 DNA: TGTGCCAGCAGCTTGTCCCCTTATAGCAATCAGCCCCAGCATTTT.

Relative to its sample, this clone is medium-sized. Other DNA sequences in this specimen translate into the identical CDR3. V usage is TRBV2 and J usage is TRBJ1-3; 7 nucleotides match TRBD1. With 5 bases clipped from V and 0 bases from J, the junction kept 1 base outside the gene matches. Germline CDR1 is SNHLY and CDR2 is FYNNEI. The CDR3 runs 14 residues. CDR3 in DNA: TGTGCCAGCAGTCGGGACAGCTCTGGAAACACCATATATTTT. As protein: CASSRDSSGNTIYF.

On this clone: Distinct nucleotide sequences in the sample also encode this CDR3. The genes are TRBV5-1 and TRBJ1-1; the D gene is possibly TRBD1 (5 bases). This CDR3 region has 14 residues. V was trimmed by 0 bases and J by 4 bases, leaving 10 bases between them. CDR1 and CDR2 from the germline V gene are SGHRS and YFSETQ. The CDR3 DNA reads TGCGCCAGCAGCTTGGGCCAGGGATTCACTGAAGCTTTCTTT. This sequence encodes CASSLGQGFTEAFF. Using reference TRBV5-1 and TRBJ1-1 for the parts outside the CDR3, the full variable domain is KAGVTQTPRYLIKTRGQQVTLSCSPISGHRSVSWYQQTPGQGLQFLFEYFSETQRNKGNFPGRFSGRQFSNSRSEMNVSTLELGDSALYLCASSLGQGFTEAFFGQGTRLTVV.